This is a list of T cell receptor beta chains from one sample in a study of human T cells and chemical hapten exposure. TCRdb ran MiXCR on the RACE reads and lists one entry per CDR3 protein. The sample has around 300,000 distinct CDR3 sequences; roughly 6% are singletons. Sample: whole blood, taken in connection with sensitization to the hapten diphenylcyclopropenone (DPC). The receptor source for this set is a woman between 18 and 29 years old with alopecia areata. Some clones in this sample may be carry-over from other donors' samples. Both conserved end residues are part of each CDR3. The D gene is left open where the match is weak. Clone size is given for some rows only: seen once, a few or many times, or a class if the clone is expanded.

TRBJ1-5	few	TRBV10-3	-	TGTGCCATCAGTGAGGATAATAGCAATCAGCCCCAGCATTTT	CAISEDNSNQPQHF
TRBJ2-3	few	TRBV27	-	TGTGCCAGCAGCCGGACCCAAAACGCGCAGTATTTT	CASSRTQNAQYF
TRBJ2-5	many	TRBV5-4	-	TGTGCCAGCAGCCCGGACGGCCCGTTGGGGACCCAGTACTTC	CASSPDGPLGTQYF
TRBJ2-7	many	TRBV20-1	-	TGCAGTGCTAGAGATCCGGAGGGATTCCTCTCCTACGAGCAGTACTTC	CSARDPEGFLSYEQYF
TRBJ2-1	few	TRBV6-2/TRBV6-3	TRBD1	TGTGCCAGCAGTTACTCCCGGGACAGGGGGCCCACAAGCTCCTACAATGAGCAGTTCTTC	CASSYSRDRGPTSSYNEQFF
TRBJ1-4	many	TRBV20-1	TRBD1	TGCAGTGCTAGAGATAATGCAGGGGGCACAACTAATGAAAAACTGTTTTTT	CSARDNAGGTTNEKLFF
TRBJ2-1	few	TRBV9	-	TGTGCCAGCAGCCTTACGACATACCCGAGGTACAATGAGCAGTTCTTC	CASSLTTYPRYNEQFF
TRBJ1-1	-	TRBV3-1	-	TGTGCCAGCAGCCGCAGGGTATCGAACACTGAAGCTTTCTTT	CASSRRVSNTEAFF
TRBJ1-3	many	TRBV28	TRBD1	TGTGCCAGCAGTTTAGGACAGGGGGCTGGAAACACCATATATTTT	CASSLGQGAGNTIYF
TRBJ1-2	few	TRBV6-6	-	TGTGCCAGCAGTTACTCGCCAGCTAACTATGGCTACACCTTC	CASSYSPANYGYTF
TRBJ2-3	few	TRBV5-5	TRBD2	TGTGCCAGCAGCTTCTATCGGGGCGGGGGTACAGATACGCAGTATTTT	CASSFYRGGGTDTQYF
TRBJ2-2	-	TRBV25-1	-	TGTGCCAGCAGCCAGCCTCCCGGGGAGCTGTTTTTT	CASSQPPGELFF
TRBJ2-2	few	TRBV24-1	-	TGTGCCACCAGTGAACCTTTTGGGGGCGCGGACACCGGGGAGCTGTTTTTT	CATSEPFGGADTGELFF
TRBJ1-1	-	TRBV4-3	TRBD1	TGCGCCAGCAGCCCAGTGGGGACAGGGATAATGAACACTGAAGCTTTCTTT	CASSPVGTGIMNTEAFF
TRBJ1-5	-	TRBV3-1	-	TGTGCCAGCAGCCAAGGACTTGGTTCGCAGCCCCAGCATTTT	CASSQGLGSQPQHF
TRBJ1-2	-	TRBV6-1	-	TGTGCCAGCAGTACCCTAGGGTTCCAGGTTCTCACCTTC	CASSTLGFQVLTF
TRBJ2-7	many	TRBV6-2/TRBV6-3	TRBD1	TGTGCCAGCAGTTCACAGGGGTCCTACGAGCAGTACTTC	CASSSQGSYEQYF
TRBJ1-1	-	TRBV7-9	-	TGTGCCAGCAGCTTAGTCGGCACTCGTAACACTGAAGCTTTCTTT	CASSLVGTRNTEAFF